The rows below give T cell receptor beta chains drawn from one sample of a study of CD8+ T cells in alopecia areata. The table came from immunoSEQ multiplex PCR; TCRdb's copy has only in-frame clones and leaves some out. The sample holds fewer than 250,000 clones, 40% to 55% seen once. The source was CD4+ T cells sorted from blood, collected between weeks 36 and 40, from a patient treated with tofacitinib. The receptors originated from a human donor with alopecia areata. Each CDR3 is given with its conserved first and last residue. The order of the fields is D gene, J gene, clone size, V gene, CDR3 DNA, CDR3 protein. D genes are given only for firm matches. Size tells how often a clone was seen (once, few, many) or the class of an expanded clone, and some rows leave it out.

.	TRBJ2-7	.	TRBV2	TGTGCCAGCAGTGAATACCCCGGAGGGGCCTACGAGCAGTACTTC	CASSEYPGGAYEQYF
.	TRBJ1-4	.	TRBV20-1	TGCAGTGCTAGCCTTAATGAAAAACTGTTTTTT	CSASLNEKLFF
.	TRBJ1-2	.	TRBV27	TGTGCCAGCAGCCCTCGACGGGGCGGCTATGGCTACACCTTC	CASSPRRGGYGYTF
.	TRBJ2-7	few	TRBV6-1	TGTGCCAGCAGTCCCCACAGGGTGGCCTACGAGCAGTACTTC	CASSPHRVAYEQYF
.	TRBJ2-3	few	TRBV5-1	TGCGCCAGCAGCAAGGGGCCCTTACCGACAGATACGCAGTATTTT	CASSKGPLPTDTQYF
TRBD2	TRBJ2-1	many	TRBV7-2	TGTGCCAGCAGCTTTACTAGCGGTAGTCACAATGAGCAGTTCTTC	CASSFTSGSHNEQFF
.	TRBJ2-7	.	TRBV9	TGTGCCAGCAGCGTAGGGCCAGGAAGCTCCTACGAGCAGTACTTC	CASSVGPGSSYEQYF
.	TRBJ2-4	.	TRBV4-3	TGCGCCAGCAGCCAAGACCTCCTAAGGGAAAGCATTCAGTACTTC	CASSQDLLRESIQYF
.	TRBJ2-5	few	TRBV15	TGTGCCACCAGCCCTCTAGGAGTAGAGACCCAGTACTTC	CATSPLGVETQYF
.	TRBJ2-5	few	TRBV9	TGTGCCAGCAGCCGGAGGGGAGAGACCCAGTACTTC	CASSRRGETQYF
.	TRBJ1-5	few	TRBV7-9	TGTGCCAGCAGCAATGGAGGGGGAGGGCAGCCCCAGCATTTT	CASSNGGGGQPQHF
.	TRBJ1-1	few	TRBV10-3	TGTGCCAGCAGTTACTCTGGGCTGAGGAACACTGAAGCTTTCTTT	CASSYSGLRNTEAFF
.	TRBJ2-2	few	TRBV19	TGTGCCAGTAGTCAGGCTTCCACTAACACCGGGGAGCTGTTTTTT	CASSQASTNTGELFF
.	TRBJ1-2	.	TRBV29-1	TGCAGCGTTGTTCACACGCAGGGTGGGGGCTACACCTTC	CSVVHTQGGGYTF
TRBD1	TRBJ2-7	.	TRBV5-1	TGCGCCAGCAGCTTGACGGGACAGGGTCCCTACGAGCAGTACTTC	CASSLTGQGPYEQYF
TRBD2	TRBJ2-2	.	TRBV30	TGTGCCTGGTCGGGACTAGGGGGTTCCGGGGAGCTGTTTTTT	CAWSGLGGSGELFF
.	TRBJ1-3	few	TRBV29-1	TGCAGCGTTGAACCAGACTCTGGAAACACCATATATTTT	CSVEPDSGNTIYF
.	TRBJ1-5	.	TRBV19	TGTGCCAGTAGTAGGACAGCTAATCAGCCCCAGCATTTT	CASSRTANQPQHF
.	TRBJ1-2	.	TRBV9	TGTGCCAGCAGCGTAGGGGGACACGATTTATATGGCTACACCTTC	CASSVGGHDLYGYTF
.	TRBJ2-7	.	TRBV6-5	TGTGCCAGCAGTCTCACCCCCCGGGGGTCCTACGAGCAGTACTTC	CASSLTPRGSYEQYF
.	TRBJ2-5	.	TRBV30	TGTGCCTGGAGTTCTTACACAGGGCGAGAGACCCAGTACTTC	CAWSSYTGRETQYF
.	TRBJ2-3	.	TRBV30	TGTGCCTGGAGTGATCCTCAACCGGGAACCACAGATACGCAGTATTTT	CAWSDPQPGTTDTQYF
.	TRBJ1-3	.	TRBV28	TGTGCCAGCAGAGACAGGCCCTCTGGAAACACCATATATTTT	CASRDRPSGNTIYF
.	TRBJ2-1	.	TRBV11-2	TGTGCCAGCAGCTTGGGCAGCTACAATGAGCAGTTCTTC	CASSLGSYNEQFF
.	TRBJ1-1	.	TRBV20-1	TGCAGTGCTCTGCCGTTGGATCTAGCTTTCTTT	CSALPLDLAFF
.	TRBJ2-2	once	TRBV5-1	TGCGCCAGCAGCCCCCAAGGGGGCGGGGCCACCGGGGAGCTGTTTTTT	CASSPQGGGATGELFF
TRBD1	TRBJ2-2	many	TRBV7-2	TGTGCCAGCAGCTTTCGAAGACAGGGGGCCGGGGAGCTGTTTTTT	CASSFRRQGAGELFF
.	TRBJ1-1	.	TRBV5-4	TGTGCCAGCAGCTTGGGACATACAAGGAGAACTGAAGCTTTCTTT	CASSLGHTRRTEAFF
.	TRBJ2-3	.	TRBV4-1	TGCGCCAGCAGCCAAGATGGAGGGGGGATGAGTACAGATACGCAGTATTTT	CASSQDGGGMSTDTQYF
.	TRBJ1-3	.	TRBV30	TGTGCCTGGAGTGTAGGGAATGCCGGAAACACCATATATTTT	CAWSVGNAGNTIYF
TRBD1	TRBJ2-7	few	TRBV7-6	TGTGCCAGCAGCTTGGAGGACAGGGTCTCCTACGAGCAGTACTTC	CASSLEDRVSYEQYF
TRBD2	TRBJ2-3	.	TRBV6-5	TGTGCCAGCAGTTTTAGCGGGGACAGCACAGATACGCAGTATTTT	CASSFSGDSTDTQYF
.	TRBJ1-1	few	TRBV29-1	TGCAGCGTACGCCACGAGGGGGTCGGCACTGAAGCTTTCTTT	CSVRHEGVGTEAFF
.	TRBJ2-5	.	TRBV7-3	TGTGCCAGCAGCCCGTGGGCTAGGGAGACCCAGTACTTC	CASSPWARETQYF
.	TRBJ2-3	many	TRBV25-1	TGTGCCAGCAGTGAAGGAGCCTTCCGCACAGATACGCAGTATTTT	CASSEGAFRTDTQYF
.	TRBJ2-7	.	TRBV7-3	TGTGCCAGCAGCCCCGCTCCCACTAGCTCCTACGAGCAGTACTTC	CASSPAPTSSYEQYF
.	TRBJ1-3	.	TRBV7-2	TGTGCCAGCAGCCCTACTCGCGGCGGAAACACCATATATTTT	CASSPTRGGNTIYF
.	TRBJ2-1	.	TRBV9	TGTGCCAGCAGCCACCAAAATTGGGGTGAGCAGTTCTTC	CASSHQNWGEQFF
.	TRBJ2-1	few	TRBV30	TGTGCCTGGAGACGGGGGCGGTCGTACAATGAGCAGTTCTTC	CAWRRGRSYNEQFF
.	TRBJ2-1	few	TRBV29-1	TGCAGCGTTGAAGCGTGGAGCTCCTACAATGAGCAGTTCTTC	CSVEAWSSYNEQFF
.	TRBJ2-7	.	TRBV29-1	TGCAGCGTTGGAAAGGGGAGCTCCTACGAGCAGTACTTC	CSVGKGSSYEQYF
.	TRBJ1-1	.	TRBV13	TGTGCCAGCAGCCTGAGGCGCCTGGGGCGCATGAACACTGAAGCTTTCTTT	CASSLRRLGRMNTEAFF
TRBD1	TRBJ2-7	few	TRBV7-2	TGTGCCAGCAGTAGGGGGTCGGGGACAGGGTATTACGAGCAGTACTTC	CASSRGSGTGYYEQYF
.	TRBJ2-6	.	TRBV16	TGTGCCAGCAGCGGGGGTTTTTCTGGGGCCAACGTCCTGACTTTC	CASSGGFSGANVLTF
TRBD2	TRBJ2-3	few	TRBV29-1	TGCAGCTCGGGACTAGCGGGATCTAGCACAGATACGCAGTATTTT	CSSGLAGSSTDTQYF
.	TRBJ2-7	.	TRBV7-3	TGTGCCAGCAGCGAAAACTCGGCGTCCTACGAGCAGTACTTC	CASSENSASYEQYF
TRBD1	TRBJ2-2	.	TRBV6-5	TGTGCCAGCAGTTACTCATTTCAGGGGGCGTCCGGGGAGCTGTTTTTT	CASSYSFQGASGELFF
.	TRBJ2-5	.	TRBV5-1	TGCGCCAGCAGCCTAAGGACCCAACGTGAAGAGACCCAGTACTTC	CASSLRTQREETQYF
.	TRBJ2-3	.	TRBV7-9	TGTGCCAGCAGCTTAGCCAGGACGGATCAGTATTTT	CASSLARTDQYF
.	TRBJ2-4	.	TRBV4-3	TGCGCCAGCAGCCAAGATCTCATAGCCAAAAACATTCAGTACTTC	CASSQDLIAKNIQYF
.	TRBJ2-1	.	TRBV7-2	TGTGCCAGCAGCTTCCGGGAGAATGCCTACAATGAGCAGTTCTTC	CASSFRENAYNEQFF
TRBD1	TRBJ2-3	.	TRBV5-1	TGCGCCAGCAGACCCCGGGGGGACAGGGGCACAGATACGCAGTATTTT	CASRPRGDRGTDTQYF
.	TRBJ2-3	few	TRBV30	TGTGCCTGGAGTGTACGTGGAGATACGCAGTATTTT	CAWSVRGDTQYF
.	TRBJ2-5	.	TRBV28	TGTGCCAGCAGTTTATACCAGGGGTCGCAAGAGACCCAGTACTTC	CASSLYQGSQETQYF
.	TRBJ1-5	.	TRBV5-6	TGTGCCAGCAGCCAGGGACCGACCAATCAGCCCCAGCATTTT	CASSQGPTNQPQHF